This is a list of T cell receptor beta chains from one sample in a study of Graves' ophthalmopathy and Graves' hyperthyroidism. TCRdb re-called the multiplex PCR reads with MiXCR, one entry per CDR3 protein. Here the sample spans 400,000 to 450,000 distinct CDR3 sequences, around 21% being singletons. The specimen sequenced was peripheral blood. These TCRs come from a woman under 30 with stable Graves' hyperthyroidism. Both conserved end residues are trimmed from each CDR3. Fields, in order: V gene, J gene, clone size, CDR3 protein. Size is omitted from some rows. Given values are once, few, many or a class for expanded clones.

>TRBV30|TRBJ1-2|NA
AWSAGTGPYGYT
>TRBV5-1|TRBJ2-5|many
ASSLGNGRQETQY
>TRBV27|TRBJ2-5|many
ASSLGPGGTQETQY
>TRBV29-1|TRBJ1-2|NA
SVPAWRGTDLYGYT
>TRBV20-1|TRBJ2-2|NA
SARLAGVVGTGELF
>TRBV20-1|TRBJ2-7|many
SAKPSGTEGYEQY
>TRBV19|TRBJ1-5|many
ASSPTTGGAGQPQH
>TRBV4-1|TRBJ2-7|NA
ASSQGGTFPY
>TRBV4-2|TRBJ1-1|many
ASSLREGLGEAF
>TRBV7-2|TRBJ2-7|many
ASSFDRRGGEQY
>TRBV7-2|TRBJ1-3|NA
ASSLETRNTIY
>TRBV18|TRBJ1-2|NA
ASSPDPVYGYT
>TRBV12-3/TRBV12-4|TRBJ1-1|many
ASRARQVNTEAF
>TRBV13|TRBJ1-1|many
ASSLAGTGPNTEAF
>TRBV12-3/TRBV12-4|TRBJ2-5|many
ASSSTGGWTSSY
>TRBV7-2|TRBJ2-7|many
ASSLVSGSGYEQY
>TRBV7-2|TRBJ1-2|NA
ASSLARTGSGYT
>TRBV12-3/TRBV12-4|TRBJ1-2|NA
ASSLYRDRNEGYT
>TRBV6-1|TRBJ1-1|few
ASSIQGSTEAF
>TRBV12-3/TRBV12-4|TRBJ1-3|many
ASSESTGEGNTIY
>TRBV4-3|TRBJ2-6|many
ASSLFNSGGGANVLT
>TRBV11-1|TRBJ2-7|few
ASSYPSGRSGSLYEQY
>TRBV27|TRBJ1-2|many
ASSSYRDRRNYGYT
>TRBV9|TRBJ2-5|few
ASSDPGLGRQETQY